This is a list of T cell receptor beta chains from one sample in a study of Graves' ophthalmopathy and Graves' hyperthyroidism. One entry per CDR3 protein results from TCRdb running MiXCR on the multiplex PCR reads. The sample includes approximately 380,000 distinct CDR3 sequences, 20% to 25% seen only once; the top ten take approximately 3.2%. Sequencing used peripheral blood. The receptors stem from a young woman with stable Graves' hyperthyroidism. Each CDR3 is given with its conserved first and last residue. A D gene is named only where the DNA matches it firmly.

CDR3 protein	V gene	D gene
CSAEPSGGSSGANVLTF	TRBV20-1	TRBD2
CASSLGLADLLQETQYF	TRBV6-2/TRBV6-3	TRBD2
CASSPARGQTYEQYF	TRBV19	TRBD1
CASSSNSNQPQHF	TRBV6-5	NA
CASSSSTDGYTF	TRBV28	NA
CASSTSPGTGFKEGSTYEQYF	TRBV6-4	TRBD1
CASSPRTGDEQYF	TRBV18	TRBD1
CASSPRDRGRRETQYF	TRBV7-9	TRBD1
CASSQDNRAFNNSPLHF	TRBV4-2	NA
CASSDRAGSPLHF	TRBV6-1	NA
CASSRGFDYGYTF	TRBV11-2	NA
CASSPQTSGGPDTQYF	TRBV19	TRBD2
CSAAPLGRETQYF	TRBV20-1	NA
CSASLSSGNYGQYF	TRBV20-1	TRBD2
CASGSFRGPLHF	TRBV12-5	NA
CASSPGGGSRKAFF	TRBV4-1	TRBD1
CASSFRSGRGQETQYF	TRBV12-3/TRBV12-4	TRBD2
CASSLGRGTNYEQYF	TRBV7-2	NA
CSASTDSFWAGANVLTF	TRBV20-1	NA
CASSIGQGAFVNTEALF	TRBV19	TRBD1